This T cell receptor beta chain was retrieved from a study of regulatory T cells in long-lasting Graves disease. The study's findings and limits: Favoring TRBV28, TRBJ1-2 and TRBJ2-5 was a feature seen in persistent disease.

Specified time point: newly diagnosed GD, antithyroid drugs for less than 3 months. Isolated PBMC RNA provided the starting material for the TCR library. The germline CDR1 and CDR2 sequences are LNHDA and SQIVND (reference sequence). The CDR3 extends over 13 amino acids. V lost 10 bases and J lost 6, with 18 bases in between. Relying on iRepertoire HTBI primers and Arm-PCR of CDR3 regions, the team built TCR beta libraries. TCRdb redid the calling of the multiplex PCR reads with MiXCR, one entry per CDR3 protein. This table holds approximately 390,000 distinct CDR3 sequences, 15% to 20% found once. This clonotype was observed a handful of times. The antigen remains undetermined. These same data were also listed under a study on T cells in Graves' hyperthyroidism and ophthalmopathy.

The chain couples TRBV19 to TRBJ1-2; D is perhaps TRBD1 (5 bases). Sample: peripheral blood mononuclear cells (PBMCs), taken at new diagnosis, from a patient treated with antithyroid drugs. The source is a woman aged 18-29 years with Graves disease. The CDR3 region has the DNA TGTGCCACCCGATTTCGGGGGGGTGATGGCTACACCTTC. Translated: CATRFRGGDGYTF.